The 20 T cell receptor beta chains given below trace back to one sample, sequenced in a study of shared clonotypes between healthy human individuals. Measured with immunoSEQ multiplex PCR; TCRdb has only the in-frame clones, and not every one. The repertoire holds roughly 1.5 million clones, with nearly 99% as singletons. Source material: naive CD4+ T cells sorted from blood. Subset described: CD45RA+ positively selected. Source of these receptors: a man in his thirties or forties in good health.

This clone was recorded once. The chain recombines TRBV20-1 with TRBJ2-7; 7 bases match TRBD1. The CDR3 is 11 amino acids. Germline CDR1 DFQATT, CDR2 SNEGSKA (reference sequence). V shed 6 bases and J 9 bases; nucleotides not matched to a gene: 8. This CDR3 reads CSAPTGFGQYF. In DNA form, the CDR3 reads TGCAGTGCACCGACAGGGTTCGGGCAGTACTTC.

The gene calls are TRBV9 and TRBJ2-1; 9 nucleotides agree with TRBD1. Per the germline V gene, CDR1 is SGDLS and CDR2 is YYNGEE. Trimming took 0 bases from V and 6 from J; bases not matched to a gene: 4. The CDR3 sequence is 15 residues long. The CDR3 DNA reads as TGTGCCAGCAGCGTAGGGGGACAGGGATTCAATGAGCAGTTCTTC. It codes for CASSVGGQGFNEQFF. Combining the CDR3 with reference TRBV9 and TRBJ2-1 gives the whole variable domain DSGVTQTPKHLITATGQRVTLRCSPRSGDLSVYWYQQSLDQGLQFLIQYYNGEERAKGNILERFSAQQFPDLHSELNLSSLELGDSALYFCASSVGGQGFNEQFFGPGTRLTVL.

This rearrangement joins TRBV27 to TRBJ2-1; TRBD2 might be the D (6 bases). V was cut by 8 bases and J by 0 bases, with 17 bases left in between. The CDR3 length is 16 residues. Germline lookup yields CDR1 MNHEY and CDR2 SMNVEV (reference sequence). The CDR3 sequence: CASRTTSPSSYNEQFF. The CDR3 DNA reads as TGTGCCAGCCGAACCACTAGCCCGAGCTCCTACAATGAGCAGTTCTTC.

In this sample, this clone turned up once. The chain couples TRBV18 to TRBJ2-4; D could derive from TRBD1 or TRBD2 (6 bases each). The CDR3 covers 14 residues. From germline, CDR1 is KGHSH and CDR2 LQKENI. V gave up 3 bases and J gave up 13 bases, with 19 bases separating them. The DNA for the CDR3 is TGTGCCAGCTCACCTCTGAAGGGACAAGGGAGGCAGTACTTC. Amino acids: CASSPLKGQGRQYF. Full variable domain (remainder filled in from reference TRBV18 and TRBJ2-4): NAGVMQNPRHLVRRRGQEARLRCSPMKGHSHVYWYRQLPEEGLKFMVYLQKENIIDESGMPKERFSAEFPKEGPSILRIQQVVRGDSAAYFCASSPLKGQGRQYFGAGTRLSVL.

The CDR3 bases are TGTGCCACCAGCAGACAGGGGTATGGCAATCAGCCCCAGCATTTT. Translation gives CATSRQGYGNQPQHF. The chain carries TRBV15 and TRBJ1-5, with a tentative D call TRBD1 (6 bases). The CDR3 spans 15 residues. From germline, CDR1 is LNHNV and CDR2 YYDKDF (reference sequence). V was shortened by 2 bases and J by 2 bases, with 10 bases between the two germline ends.

The chain couples TRBV28 to TRBJ2-7; either TRBD1 or TRBD2 may fit D (6 bases each). Germline values: CDR1 MDHEN, CDR2 SYDVKM. The germline V and J ends were trimmed by 7 bases and 3 bases, with 19 bases remaining between them. This CDR3 comprises 15 residues. The CDR3 loop is CASTPRGRGHYEQYF. CDR3 bases: TGTGCCAGCACCCCCCGTGGGCGGGGACACTACGAGCAGTACTTC.

The chain recombines TRBV5-8 with TRBJ2-7; 9 bases map to TRBD2. The CDR3 covers 17 residues. The germline CDR1 and CDR2 sequences are SGHTS and YDEGEE. V lost 2 bases and J lost 3; bases outside the gene matches: 12. In DNA form, the CDR3 reads TGTGCCAGCAGCTTACTGGGGAATGCGGGAGGGGACTACGAGCAGTACTTC. It yields the protein CASSLLGNAGGDYEQYF.

V gene TRBV5-4 combines with J gene TRBJ2-5, with 10 bases identical to TRBD2. The DNA end is more similar to TRBJ2-7, so the J call may be wrong. The CDR3 runs 15 residues. Per germline, CDR1 SGHNT and CDR2 YYREEE (reference sequence). The DNA for the CDR3 is TGTGCCAGCAGCCTTAGCGGGAGGAGCTCCTACGAGCAGTACTTC. Protein product: CASSLSGRSSYEQYF.

CDR3 region: CASSYRTGDGELFF. The CDR3 nucleotides are TGTGCCAGCAGTTACCGGACAGGGGATGGGGAGCTGTTTTTT. The chain couples TRBV6-5 to TRBJ2-2, with 9 positions matching TRBD1. There are 14 residues in the CDR3. After removal of 2 bases from V and 8 bases from J, the junction contained 3 bases not matched to a gene. The germline V gene has CDR1 MNHEY and CDR2 SVGAGI.

V and J are TRBV29-1 and TRBJ2-1; D ambiguous. The CDR3 covers 11 residues. The V end lost 7 bases, the J end lost 1 base, and 5 bases lay between the germline ends. From germline, CDR1 is SQVTM and CDR2 ANQGSEA. CDR3 bases: TGCAGCGGTGGGTCCTACAATGAGCAGTTCTTC. Translation: CSGGSYNEQFF.

The chain recombines TRBV10-3 with TRBJ1-5, with D possibly being TRBD1 (5 bases). This CDR3 has 14 residues. Germline V gene data show CDR1 as ENHRY and CDR2 as SYGVKD. Trimming took off 1 base at V and 7 bases at J, with 11 bases between the two ends. The CDR3 DNA reads as TGTGCCATCAGTGAGTTCGGGGGGGGGCAGCCCCAGCATTTT. It encodes CAISEFGGGQPQHF.

The V call is TRBV10-3, the J call TRBJ2-7, with 10 bases aligning to TRBD2. Germline V gene data show CDR1 as ENHRY and CDR2 as SYGVKD. This CDR3 comprises 14 residues. V lost 7 bases to trimming and J lost 0 bases; unmatched junction nucleotides: 3. CDR3 nucleotide sequence: TGTGCCATCATGTCTAGCGGGAGCTCCTACGAGCAGTACTTC. Residues: CAIMSSGSSYEQYF.

J is TRBJ2-7 and V is TRBV4-1; no firm D call. CDR3 length equals 13 residues. Germline-derived CDR1 and CDR2 are MGHRA and YSYEKL. V was shortened by 0 bases and J by 3 bases, with 6 bases between the two germline ends. CDR3 amino acids: CASSQESDYEQYF. The DNA for the CDR3 is TGCGCCAGCAGCCAAGAAAGTGACTACGAGCAGTACTTC.

The V and J genes are TRBV5-4 and TRBJ2-7, with TRBD2 as a possible D gene (7 bases). This CDR3 comprises 15 residues. V was pared by 3 bases and J by 2 bases, with 15 bases between. Per germline, CDR1 SGHNT and CDR2 YYREEE (reference sequence). CDR3 residues: CASSWGGGQTYEQYF. The CDR3 DNA reads as TGTGCCAGCAGCTGGGGGGGCGGACAGACCTACGAGCAGTACTTC.

The chain joins TRBV7-8 to TRBJ2-7; D unclear. This CDR3 region has 17 residues. Trimming left V 5 bases short and J 0 bases short, with 20 bases between. The germline gives CDR1 SGHVS, CDR2 FQNEAQ. As DNA, the CDR3 is TGTGCCAGCAGCCGTTCAACTCCGGGCCTTTCCTCCTACGAGCAGTACTTC. This translates into CASSRSTPGLSSYEQYF. Together with reference TRBV7-8 and TRBJ2-7, the CDR3 gives the full variable domain: GAGVSQSPRYKVAKRGQDVALRCDPISGHVSLFWYQQALGQGPEFLTYFQNEAQLDKSGLPSDRFFAERPEGSVSTLKIQRTQQEDSAVYLCASSRSTPGLSSYEQYFGPGTRLTVT.

This clone was detected only once. This chain connects TRBV5-1 to TRBJ2-1; 14 positions agree with TRBD2. Looked up from germline, CDR1 is SGHRS and CDR2 is YFSETQ. Trimming removed 5 bases from V and 7 bases from J; junction bases left unmatched: 8. The CDR3 has 16 residues. The CDR3: CASRKGLAGAGNEQFF. For the CDR3, the DNA is TGCGCCAGCAGGAAGGGACTAGCGGGAGCGGGAAATGAGCAGTTCTTC.

This rearrangement joins TRBV5-1 to TRBJ2-1; 14 bases match TRBD2. V lost 7 bases and J lost 0; bases outside the gene matches: 12. CDR3 size: 19 residues. Germline V CDR1 and CDR2: SGHRS, YFSETQ. The CDR3 loop reads CASRKGTSGRGGSYNEQFF. The CDR3 bases are TGCGCCAGCCGAAAAGGGACTAGCGGGAGAGGGGGCTCCTACAATGAGCAGTTCTTC.

The DNA of the CDR3 is TGTGCCAGCAGCTCATCTCCGGGACAGGGCCCGGATACGCAGTATTTT. It yields the protein CASSSSPGQGPDTQYF. The chain links TRBV9 to TRBJ2-3; 9 positions agree with TRBD1. CDR1 SGDLS and CDR2 YYNGEE come from the germline V gene. This CDR3 has 16 residues. V shed 4 bases and J 6 bases; nucleotides not matched to a gene: 12. Full variable domain (remainder filled in from reference TRBV9 and TRBJ2-3): DSGVTQTPKHLITATGQRVTLRCSPRSGDLSVYWYQQSLDQGLQFLIQYYNGEERAKGNILERFSAQQFPDLHSELNLSSLELGDSALYFCASSSSPGQGPDTQYFGPGTRLTVL.

J is TRBJ2-2 and V is TRBV2, with D possibly TRBD2 on 6 matching bases. Trimming took 2 bases from V and 7 from J, leaving 8 bases between them. Germline assignment: CDR1 SNHLY and CDR2 FYNNEI. The CDR3 contains 13 residues. The CDR3 spells CASSELGGGELFF. The CDR3 DNA reads TGTGCCAGCAGTGAACTCGGGGGCGGGGAGCTGTTTTTT.

This chain connects TRBV7-9 to TRBJ1-2; D is ambiguous. The CDR3 contains 13 residues. V lost 3 bases to trimming and J lost 7 bases, with 12 bases between them. The germline gives CDR1 SEHNR, CDR2 FQNEAQ (reference sequence). Here the CDR3 DNA reads TGTGCCAGCAGCTTTCGGAGTGCATTTGGCTACACCTTC. This sequence encodes CASSFRSAFGYTF. Variable domain in full (rest from reference TRBV7-9 and TRBJ1-2): DTGVSQNPRHKITKRGQNVTFRCDPISEHNRLYWYRQTLGQGPEFLTYFQNEAQLEKSRLLSDRFSAERPKGSFSTLEIQRTEQGDSAMYLCASSFRSAFGYTFGSGTRLTVV.